This T cell receptor beta chain was captured by sequencing in a study of cytomegalovirus exposure and HLA in healthy donors. Study-wide context: One earlier analysis, a look at approximately 180 million T cells, found some 120 million unique TCR beta sequences. Findings and limits, study-wide: Approximately 18,000 TCR beta sequences were associated with HLA alleles at 0.05 false discovery rate in a later analysis.

Trimming left V 0 bases short and J 4 bases short, with 13 bases between. CDR3 length equals 15 residues. Germline-derived CDR1 and CDR2 are SGHRS and YFSETQ. The PCR ran on 60 Vbeta and 13 Jbeta primers. Sequenced by immunoSEQ multiplex PCR; TCRdb stores in-frame clones only, minus some. Found here are roughly 190,000 clones, over 60% of them singletons; the top ten hold 2% to 2.5%. Worth noting for this clone: Antigen specificity is unknown.

The sequencing input was PBMCs. V and J are TRBV5-1 and TRBJ1-1; no definite D call. This TCR came from a woman aged 25 to 45 in good health and CMV-seropositive. The CDR3 sequence is CASSLATGKGTEAFF. In nucleotides, the CDR3 is TGCGCCAGCAGCTTGGCCACGGGGAAGGGCACTGAAGCTTTCTTT.